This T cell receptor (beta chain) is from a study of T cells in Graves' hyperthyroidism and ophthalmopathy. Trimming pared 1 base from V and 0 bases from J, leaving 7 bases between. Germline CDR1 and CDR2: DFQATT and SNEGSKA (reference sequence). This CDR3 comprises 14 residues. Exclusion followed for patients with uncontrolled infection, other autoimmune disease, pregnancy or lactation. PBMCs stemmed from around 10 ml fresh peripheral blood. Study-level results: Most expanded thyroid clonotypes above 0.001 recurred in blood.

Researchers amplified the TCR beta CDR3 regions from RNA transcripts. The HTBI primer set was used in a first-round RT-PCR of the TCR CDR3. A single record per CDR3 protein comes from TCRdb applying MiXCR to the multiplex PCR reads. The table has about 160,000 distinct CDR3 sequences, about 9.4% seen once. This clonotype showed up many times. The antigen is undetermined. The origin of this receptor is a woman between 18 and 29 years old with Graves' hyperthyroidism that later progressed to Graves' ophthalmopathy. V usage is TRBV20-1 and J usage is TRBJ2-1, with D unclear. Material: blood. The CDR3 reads CSARAAGSYNEQFF. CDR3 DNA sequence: TGCAGTGCTAGAGCCGCTGGCTCCTACAATGAGCAGTTCTTC.